The rows below give T cell receptor beta chains drawn from one sample of a study of blood T cell repertoires in COVID-19. This table comes from immunoSEQ multiplex PCR, and its TCRdb copy is limited to in-frame clones, with some not included. The data contain 58,000 or so clones, 65% to 75% of them seen just once; the ten biggest clones take up roughly 28%. Sample: peripheral blood. Receptors originate from a woman of 80 years or more with acute or convalescent COVID-19. The CDR3 runs from the conserved cysteine through the conserved F or W. The D gene is left open where the match is weak. Expanded clones get a size class; other rows say once, few or many, or leave the size out.

V: TRBV6-2/TRBV6-3
J: TRBJ2-7
D: .
size: once
CDR3: CASSSVGDSSYEQYF
DNA: TGTGCCAGCAGTTCGGTGGGTGACAGCTCCTACGAGCAGTACTTC

V: TRBV15
J: TRBJ2-1
D: .
size: .
CDR3: CATSGDTYNEQFF
DNA: TGTGCCACCAGCGGAGACACCTACAATGAGCAGTTCTTC

V: TRBV9
J: TRBJ2-2
D: .
size: .
CDR3: CASSVDGGRELFF
DNA: TGTGCCAGCAGCGTAGATGGCGGGAGGGAGCTGTTTTTT

V: TRBV19
J: TRBJ2-1
D: TRBD2
size: .
CDR3: CASSTTSGRRDEQFF
DNA: TGTGCCAGTAGTACAACTAGCGGGAGGAGGGATGAGCAGTTCTTC

V: TRBV7-3
J: TRBJ2-5
D: TRBD2
size: .
CDR3: CASSVRVAGGPEETQYF
DNA: TGTGCCAGCAGCGTAAGAGTTGCGGGAGGGCCGGAAGAGACCCAGTACTTC

V: TRBV19
J: TRBJ2-5
D: TRBD1
size: .
CDR3: CASSSTGTGKETQYF
DNA: TGTGCCAGTAGCTCAACCGGGACAGGAAAAGAGACCCAGTACTTC

V: TRBV2
J: TRBJ2-7
D: .
size: .
CDR3: CASSALAHEQYF
DNA: TGTGCCAGCAGTGCACTAGCTCACGAGCAGTACTTC

V: TRBV7-3
J: TRBJ2-2
D: .
size: .
CDR3: CASSRNTGLGTGELFF
DNA: TGTGCCAGCAGCCGAAACACAGGGTTAGGCACCGGGGAGCTGTTTTTT

V: TRBV4-3
J: TRBJ2-5
D: .
size: .
CDR3: CASSQAAHRQETQYF
DNA: TGCGCCAGCAGCCAAGCTGCCCACCGGCAAGAGACCCAGTACTTC

V: TRBV7-3
J: TRBJ2-4
D: TRBD2
size: .
CDR3: CASSLNSAGGAPSQNIQYF
DNA: TGTGCCAGCAGCTTAAACTCTGCGGGAGGCGCCCCTTCCCAAAACATTCAGTACTTC

V: TRBV3-1/TRBV3-2
J: TRBJ1-1
D: .
size: .
CDR3: CASSVYLNTEAFF
DNA: TGTGCCAGCAGCGTCTACCTGAACACTGAAGCTTTCTTT

V: TRBV7-9
J: TRBJ1-1
D: .
size: .
CDR3: CASSPFEGTSRIAFF
DNA: TGTGCCAGCAGCCCGTTCGAAGGCACTTCTAGGATAGCTTTCTTT

V: TRBV24-1
J: TRBJ2-5
D: .
size: .
CDR3: CATSDTGQGTQTQYF
DNA: TGTGCCACCAGTGATACGGGACAAGGGACCCAGACCCAGTACTTC

V: TRBV5-1
J: TRBJ1-5
D: .
size: .
CDR3: CASSFVGGDQPQHF
DNA: TGCGCCAGCAGCTTCGTGGGGGGGGATCAGCCCCAGCATTTT

V: TRBV28
J: TRBJ1-2
D: TRBD1
size: medium-sized
CDR3: CASTRQGANSYGYTF
DNA: TGTGCCAGCACGCGACAGGGGGCGAACTCCTATGGCTACACCTTC

V: TRBV5-5
J: TRBJ2-5
D: TRBD1
size: few
CDR3: CASSFFRSGQGWGETQYF
DNA: TGTGCCAGCAGCTTTTTCCGTTCCGGACAGGGCTGGGGAGAGACCCAGTACTTC

V: TRBV19
J: TRBJ1-6
D: .
size: .
CDR3: CASSIDRGGRSPLHF
DNA: TGTGCCAGTAGTATAGATCGCGGGGGGCGTTCACCCCTCCACTTT

V: TRBV5-1
J: TRBJ2-7
D: TRBD1
size: .
CDR3: CASSLLQGGSEQYF
DNA: TGCGCCAGCAGCTTGTTACAGGGGGGTAGCGAGCAGTACTTC

V: TRBV7-3
J: TRBJ2-1
D: TRBD2
size: .
CDR3: CASSPSWEGGSYNEQFF
DNA: TGTGCCAGCAGCCCCTCCTGGGAGGGAGGATCCTACAATGAGCAGTTCTTC

V: TRBV24-1
J: TRBJ2-7
D: .
size: .
CDR3: CATSDPTGPEQYF
DNA: TGTGCCACCAGTGATCCAACAGGACCTGAGCAGTACTTC

V: TRBV3-1/TRBV3-2
J: TRBJ1-2
D: TRBD1
size: .
CDR3: CASSPRDRWTSGYGYTF
DNA: TGTGCCAGCAGCCCCCGGGACAGGTGGACATCCGGCTATGGCTACACCTTC

V: TRBV6-5
J: TRBJ1-2
D: TRBD1
size: .
CDR3: CASRRQGAYGYTF
DNA: TGTGCCAGCAGAAGACAGGGGGCTTATGGCTACACCTTC

V: TRBV13
J: TRBJ2-1
D: TRBD1
size: .
CDR3: CASWGQGVHEQFF
DNA: TGTGCCAGCTGGGGACAGGGGGTTCATGAGCAGTTCTTC

V: TRBV28
J: TRBJ2-1
D: TRBD2
size: .
CDR3: CASSFWLAGNNEQFF
DNA: TGTGCCAGCAGTTTTTGGCTAGCGGGTAACAATGAGCAGTTCTTC

V: TRBV19
J: TRBJ2-7
D: .
size: .
CDR3: CASRNKGAYEQYF
DNA: TGTGCCAGTAGGAATAAGGGAGCCTACGAGCAGTACTTC

V: TRBV19
J: TRBJ2-5
D: TRBD1
size: .
CDR3: CASSIGRDRQETQYF
DNA: TGTGCCAGTAGTATAGGTAGGGACAGGCAAGAGACCCAGTACTTC

V: TRBV15
J: TRBJ2-1
D: TRBD2
size: .
CDR3: CATSKRLAADNEQFF
DNA: TGTGCCACCAGCAAAAGACTAGCGGCAGACAATGAGCAGTTCTTC

V: TRBV7-6
J: TRBJ2-7
D: TRBD2
size: .
CDR3: CASSLEGLAGTPYEQYF
DNA: TGTGCCAGCAGCTTAGAGGGACTAGCGGGAACCCCCTACGAGCAGTACTTC

V: TRBV6-1
J: TRBJ1-1
D: .
size: few
CDR3: CASTETTEAFF
DNA: TGTGCCAGCACCGAGACAACTGAAGCTTTCTTT

V: TRBV7-8
J: TRBJ1-2
D: .
size: .
CDR3: CASSLEVQALDYGYTF
DNA: TGTGCCAGCAGCCTAGAGGTACAGGCCCTGGACTATGGCTACACCTTC

V: TRBV10-3
J: TRBJ1-2
D: .
size: .
CDR3: CAIQGRDGYTF
DNA: TGTGCCATTCAGGGTAGGGATGGCTACACCTTC

V: TRBV19
J: TRBJ2-3
D: .
size: .
CDR3: CASSMGGRTDTQYF
DNA: TGTGCCAGTAGTATGGGGGGGCGCACAGATACGCAGTATTTT

V: TRBV5-1
J: TRBJ2-1
D: .
size: .
CDR3: CASSLENPSYNEQFF
DNA: TGCGCCAGCAGCCTCGAGAATCCCTCCTACAATGAGCAGTTCTTC

V: TRBV5-1
J: TRBJ1-4
D: TRBD1
size: .
CDR3: CASSPGQGSEKLFF
DNA: TGCGCCAGCAGCCCGGGACAGGGGTCCGAAAAACTGTTTTTT

V: TRBV6-2/TRBV6-3
J: TRBJ1-2
D: TRBD1
size: few
CDR3: CASSYSVTGGNGYTF
DNA: TGTGCCAGCAGTTACTCAGTGACAGGGGGTAATGGCTACACCTTC

V: TRBV11-2
J: TRBJ1-1
D: .
size: .
CDR3: CASSFGHRNTEAFF
DNA: TGTGCCAGCAGCTTCGGACATCGGAACACTGAAGCTTTCTTT

V: TRBV18
J: TRBJ2-2
D: .
size: .
CDR3: CASSNSLQNTGELFF
DNA: TGTGCCAGCTCTAACAGCCTACAAAACACCGGGGAGCTGTTTTTT

V: TRBV19
J: TRBJ2-5
D: .
size: few
CDR3: CASSIFRGEETQYF
DNA: TGTGCCAGTAGTATATTCAGGGGGGAAGAGACCCAGTACTTC

V: TRBV5-5
J: TRBJ1-2
D: TRBD1
size: .
CDR3: CASSGGDRASYGYTF
DNA: TGTGCCAGCAGCGGGGGGGACAGGGCTTCTTATGGCTACACCTTC

V: TRBV5-5
J: TRBJ1-1
D: TRBD1
size: .
CDR3: CASSLEGTDYTEAFF
DNA: TGTGCCAGCAGCTTGGAAGGGACAGACTACACTGAAGCTTTCTTT

V: TRBV7-9
J: TRBJ2-1
D: TRBD2
size: .
CDR3: CASSLGLAREQFF
DNA: TGTGCCAGCAGCTTAGGACTAGCGCGTGAGCAGTTCTTC

V: TRBV30
J: TRBJ2-6
D: .
size: many
CDR3: CAWSGVLAVGANVLTF
DNA: TGTGCCTGGAGTGGGGTTCTTGCGGTAGGGGCCAACGTCCTGACTTTC

V: TRBV21-1
J: TRBJ1-3
D: .
size: once
CDR3: CASSKNGDRVPLGAGNTIYF
DNA: TGTGCCAGCAGCAAAAATGGGGACAGGGTTCCCCTTGGAGCTGGAAACACCATATATTTT

V: TRBV6-2/TRBV6-3
J: TRBJ1-2
D: TRBD1
size: .
CDR3: CASSYSTGTGALLSGYTF
DNA: TGTGCCAGCAGTTACTCAACCGGGACAGGGGCCTTATTAAGTGGCTACACCTTC

V: TRBV7-2
J: TRBJ2-3
D: TRBD2
size: .
CDR3: CASSLARTSGTPGSTDTQYF
DNA: TGTGCCAGCAGCTTAGCGCGGACTAGCGGGACCCCTGGGAGCACAGATACGCAGTATTTT

V: TRBV19
J: TRBJ2-2
D: TRBD1
size: .
CDR3: CASTSTGAGELFF
DNA: TGTGCCAGTACCTCGACAGGGGCCGGGGAGCTGTTTTTT

V: TRBV3-1/TRBV3-2
J: TRBJ2-7
D: TRBD1
size: .
CDR3: CASKGQGALEQYF
DNA: TGTGCCAGCAAGGGCCAGGGGGCTCTCGAGCAGTACTTC

V: TRBV6-1
J: TRBJ1-2
D: .
size: .
CDR3: CASSEAGLTYGYTF
DNA: TGTGCCAGCAGTGAAGCGGGACTGACCTATGGCTACACCTTC

V: TRBV5-5
J: TRBJ1-5
D: TRBD1
size: few
CDR3: CASSSGQNSNQPQHF
DNA: TGTGCCAGCAGCTCGGGACAGAATAGCAATCAGCCCCAGCATTTT

V: TRBV13
J: TRBJ1-1
D: TRBD1
size: .
CDR3: CASRSRTGGNTEAFF
DNA: TGTGCCAGCAGGTCCCGGACAGGGGGGAACACTGAAGCTTTCTTT

V: TRBV7-9
J: TRBJ2-7
D: TRBD1
size: few
CDR3: CASSGRQGRDEQYF
DNA: TGTGCCAGCAGCGGAAGACAGGGCAGGGACGAGCAGTACTTC

V: TRBV2
J: TRBJ2-5
D: TRBD2
size: .
CDR3: CASSEVGLLARIHGSQETQYF
DNA: TGTGCCAGCAGTGAAGTAGGGTTACTAGCGAGAATACACGGGAGCCAAGAGACCCAGTACTTC

V: TRBV4-2
J: TRBJ2-3
D: TRBD2
size: .
CDR3: CASSQGLAGSTDTQYF
DNA: TGTGCCAGCAGCCAGGGACTAGCGGGTTCCACAGATACGCAGTATTTT

V: TRBV10-3
J: TRBJ2-5
D: TRBD2
size: .
CDR3: CAISGTSVQETQYF
DNA: TGTGCCATCAGCGGGACTAGCGTCCAAGAGACCCAGTACTTC